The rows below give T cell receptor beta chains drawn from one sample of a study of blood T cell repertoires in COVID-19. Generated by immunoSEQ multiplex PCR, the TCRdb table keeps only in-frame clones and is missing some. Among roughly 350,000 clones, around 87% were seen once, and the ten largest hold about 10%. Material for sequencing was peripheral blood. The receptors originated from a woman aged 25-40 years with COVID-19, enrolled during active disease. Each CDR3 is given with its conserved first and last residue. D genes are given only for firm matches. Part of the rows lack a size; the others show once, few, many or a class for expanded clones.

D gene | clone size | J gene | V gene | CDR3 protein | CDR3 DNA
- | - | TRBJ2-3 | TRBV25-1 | CASRPGRSQYF | TGTGCCAGCAGACCAGGGAGGTCCCAGTATTTT
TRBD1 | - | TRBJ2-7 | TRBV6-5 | CASRSGTVLYEQYF | TGTGCCAGCAGATCCGGGACAGTTCTCTACGAGCAGTACTTC
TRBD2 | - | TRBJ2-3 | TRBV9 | CASSLGTSGTDTQYF | TGTGCCAGCAGCCTGGGGACTAGCGGGACAGATACGCAGTATTTT
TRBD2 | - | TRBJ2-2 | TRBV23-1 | CASSQPTSGSSVGELFF | TGCGCCAGCAGTCAGCCGACTAGCGGGAGCTCGGTCGGGGAGCTGTTTTTT
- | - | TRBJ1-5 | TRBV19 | CASSISSNQPQHF | TGTGCCAGTAGTATCAGTAGCAATCAGCCCCAGCATTTT
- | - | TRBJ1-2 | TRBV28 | CASRPDSYGYTF | TGTGCCAGCAGGCCAGACAGCTATGGCTACACCTTC
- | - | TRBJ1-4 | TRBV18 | CASSPVGAEKLFF | TGTGCCAGCTCACCAGTGGGGGCTGAAAAACTGTTTTTT
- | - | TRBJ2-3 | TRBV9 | CASSVATGYTQYF | TGTGCCAGCAGCGTAGCTACGGGTTATACGCAGTATTTT
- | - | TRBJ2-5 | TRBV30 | CAWSVGRLTETQYF | TGTGCCTGGAGTGTGGGGCGGCTAACGGAGACCCAGTACTTC
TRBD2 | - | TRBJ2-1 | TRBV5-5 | CASSLARGLEGNEQFF | TGTGCCAGCAGCTTGGCTAGGGGACTAGAGGGGAATGAGCAGTTCTTC
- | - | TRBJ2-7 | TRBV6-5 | CASSYGSRGSYEQYF | TGTGCCAGCAGTTACGGTTCAAGGGGTTCCTACGAGCAGTACTTC
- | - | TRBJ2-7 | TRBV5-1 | CASSLWQGEGYEQYF | TGCGCCAGCAGCTTGTGGCAGGGTGAAGGCTACGAGCAGTACTTC
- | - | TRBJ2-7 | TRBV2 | CASSEIPRSEQYF | TGTGCCAGCAGCGAGATTCCACGCTCCGAGCAGTACTTC
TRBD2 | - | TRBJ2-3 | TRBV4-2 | CASSPLGGTRDTQYF | TGTGCCAGCAGCCCCCTAGGTGGGACTAGGGATACGCAGTATTTT
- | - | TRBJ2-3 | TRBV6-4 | CASSGSGEGTDTQYF | TGTGCCAGCAGTGGGAGCGGAGAAGGAACAGATACGCAGTATTTT
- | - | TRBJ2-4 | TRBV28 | CASSLGQTILLAKNIQYF | TGTGCCAGCAGCCTTGGACAGACAATCCTACTAGCCAAAAACATTCAGTACTTC
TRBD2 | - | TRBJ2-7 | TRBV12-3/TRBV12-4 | CASTLTSGYEQYF | TGTGCCAGCACCTTGACTAGCGGCTACGAGCAGTACTTC
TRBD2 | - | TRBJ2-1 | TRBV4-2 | CASSLVPGLAGGRDNEQFF | TGTGCCAGCAGCCTCGTCCCGGGACTAGCGGGAGGGAGGGACAATGAGCAGTTCTTC
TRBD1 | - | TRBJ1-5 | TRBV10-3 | CASTGTDNQPQHF | TGTGCCTCAACCGGGACAGATAATCAGCCCCAGCATTTT
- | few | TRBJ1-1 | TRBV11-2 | CASSLPRGWAFF | TGTGCCAGCAGCTTACCAAGGGGCTGGGCTTTCTTT
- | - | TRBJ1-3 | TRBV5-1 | CASSLQGTGNTIYF | TGCGCCAGCAGCTTGCAGGGGACTGGAAACACCATATATTTT
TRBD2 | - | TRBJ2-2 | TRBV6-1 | CASSEAWGLYTGELFF | TGTGCCAGCAGTGAAGCGTGGGGACTATACACCGGGGAGCTGTTTTTT
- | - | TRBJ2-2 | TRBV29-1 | CSVGPTGNTGELFF | TGCAGCGTTGGACCGACAGGGAACACCGGGGAGCTGTTTTTT
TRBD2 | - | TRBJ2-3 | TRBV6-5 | CASSPGTRADTQYF | TGTGCCAGCAGTCCCGGGACTAGAGCCGATACGCAGTATTTT
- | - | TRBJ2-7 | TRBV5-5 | CASSLDASAYEQYF | TGTGCCAGCAGCTTGGATGCTAGCGCTTACGAGCAGTACTTC
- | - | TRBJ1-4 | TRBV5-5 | CASSPISYSTEELFF | TGTGCCAGCAGTCCTATCAGCTATAGCACTGAGGAACTGTTTTTT
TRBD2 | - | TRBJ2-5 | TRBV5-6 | CASSLLTSGRVEAQYF | TGTGCCAGCAGCCTACTGACTAGCGGGAGGGTAGAGGCCCAGTACTTC
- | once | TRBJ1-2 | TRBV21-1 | CASTGHVNYGYTF | TGTGCCAGCACAGGACACGTAAACTATGGCTACACCTTC
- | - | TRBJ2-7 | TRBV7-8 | CASSLTEGGEQYF | TGTGCCAGCAGCTTAACGGAGGGAGGCGAGCAGTACTTC
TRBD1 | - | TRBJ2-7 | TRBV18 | CASSKTGGVYEQYF | TGTGCCAGCTCGAAGACAGGGGGCGTTTACGAGCAGTACTTC